This TCR beta chain comes out of a study of immune evolution from preneoplasia to lung adenocarcinoma. Clones were read by immunoSEQ multiplex PCR, and TCRdb kept only the in-frame ones, dropping some. This sample carries 9,000 to 10,000 clones, around 89% of them seen once, and the ten largest clones take roughly 3%. Study-wide findings and caveats: Normal lung had the highest top T cell clone frequencies. Normal lung had highest clonality; later lesions appeared denser, more diverse.

Details on this clone: The antigen remains unidentified.

This CDR3 comprises 14 residues. Trimming stripped 1 base from V and 9 bases from J, with 13 bases between. Germline assignment: CDR1 PRHDT and CDR2 FYEKMQ (reference sequence). This chain uses TRBV13 with TRBJ2-4; D is possibly TRBD1 (5 bases). Sample: FFPE invasive lung adenocarcinoma tissue. The source is a person aged 70 to 79 with invasive lung adenocarcinoma. Some clones in this sample may be carry-over from other donors' samples. In DNA form, the CDR3 reads TGTGCCAGCAGCTTAGCTGGGCCAGACAGCATTCAGTACTTC. Translated, it gives CASSLAGPDSIQYF.